These T cell receptor beta chains were read from a single sample in a study of CD8+CD57+ T cells in acquired aplastic anemia. TCRdb reprocessed the reads via MiXCR and lists one record per CDR3 protein. The table lists fewer than 85,000 distinct CDR3 sequences, roughly 72% of them singletons, with approximately 81% in the top ten. The specimen was sorted CD4+, CD8+, or CD8+CD57+ T cells (not recorded which) from PBMCs. These receptors were collected from a human donor with aplastic anemia. Both conserved end residues are part of each CDR3. The D gene is left open where the match is weak. Clone size appears in some rows only: once, few, many, or a class for an expanded clone.

cdr3_aa: CSVVDRMNTGELFF
cdr3_nt: TGCAGCGTAGTTGACAGGATGAACACCGGGGAGCTGTTTTTT
d_call: -
v_call: TRBV29-1
clone_size: -
j_call: TRBJ2-2

cdr3_aa: CASSPKKEGFYGYTF
cdr3_nt: TGCGCCAGCAGCCCGAAAAAGGAGGGATTCTATGGCTACACCTTC
d_call: -
v_call: TRBV4-3
clone_size: -
j_call: TRBJ1-2

cdr3_aa: CSVEDQGLTDAFF
cdr3_nt: TGCAGCGTTGAAGATCAGGGTTTGACTGACGCTTTCTTT
d_call: -
v_call: TRBV29-1
clone_size: -
j_call: TRBJ1-1

cdr3_aa: CASSLDRLNYGYTF
cdr3_nt: TGTGCCAGCAGCTTGGACCGACTAAACTATGGCTACACCTTC
d_call: -
v_call: TRBV7-3
clone_size: -
j_call: TRBJ1-2

cdr3_aa: CSAGGGTTYNEQFF
cdr3_nt: TGCAGCGCCGGGGGCGGGACTACCTACAATGAGCAGTTCTTC
d_call: -
v_call: TRBV29-1
clone_size: once
j_call: TRBJ2-1

cdr3_aa: CASSHGVYEQYF
cdr3_nt: TGTGCCAGCAGCCACGGTGTCTACGAGCAGTACTTC
d_call: -
v_call: TRBV14
clone_size: -
j_call: TRBJ2-7

cdr3_aa: CASSATGGEVNQPQHF
cdr3_nt: TGTGCCAGCAGTGCAACAGGGGGCGAGGTCAATCAGCCCCAGCATTTT
d_call: TRBD1
v_call: TRBV12-3/TRBV12-4
clone_size: -
j_call: TRBJ1-5

cdr3_aa: CASSQWRYEKLFF
cdr3_nt: TGCGCCAGCAGCCAATGGCGGTATGAAAAACTGTTTTTT
d_call: -
v_call: TRBV4-1
clone_size: -
j_call: TRBJ1-4

cdr3_aa: CATSSNGGAGETQYF
cdr3_nt: TGTGCCACCAGCAGCAATGGGGGGGCAGGGGAGACCCAGTACTTC
d_call: -
v_call: TRBV15
clone_size: -
j_call: TRBJ2-5

cdr3_aa: CASGNFSTDTQYF
cdr3_nt: TGTGCCAGTGGAAATTTTTCGACAGATACGCAGTATTTT
d_call: -
v_call: TRBV6-4
clone_size: many
j_call: TRBJ2-3

cdr3_aa: CASRLTGNSYEQYF
cdr3_nt: TGTGCCAGCAGACTTACAGGGAACTCCTACGAGCAGTACTTC
d_call: -
v_call: TRBV7-9
clone_size: -
j_call: TRBJ2-7

cdr3_aa: CAIGGLAGQDTQYF
cdr3_nt: TGTGCCATCGGTGGACTAGCGGGGCAGGATACGCAGTATTTT
d_call: TRBD2
v_call: TRBV10-3
clone_size: -
j_call: TRBJ2-3

cdr3_aa: CASSVVGGGEQFF
cdr3_nt: TGTGCCAGCAGCGTAGTAGGGGGAGGGGAGCAGTTCTTC
d_call: -
v_call: TRBV9
clone_size: many
j_call: TRBJ2-1

cdr3_aa: CAGSLAQMGNQPQHF
cdr3_nt: TGTGCCGGCAGCTTAGCCCAGATGGGCAATCAGCCCCAGCATTTT
d_call: -
v_call: TRBV7-9
clone_size: -
j_call: TRBJ1-5

cdr3_aa: CSVEDEGSYEQYF
cdr3_nt: TGCAGCGTTGAAGATGAGGGGTCCTACGAGCAGTACTTC
d_call: -
v_call: TRBV29-1
clone_size: -
j_call: TRBJ2-7

cdr3_aa: CASSVSSGAGTQYF
cdr3_nt: TGTGCCAGCAGCGTTAGTAGCGGGGCGGGGACCCAGTACTTC
d_call: TRBD2
v_call: TRBV7-9
clone_size: -
j_call: TRBJ2-5

cdr3_aa: CASSSAIQGYGYTF
cdr3_nt: TGTGCCAGCAGCTCAGCCATACAGGGATATGGCTACACCTTC
d_call: -
v_call: TRBV13
clone_size: -
j_call: TRBJ1-2

cdr3_aa: CATSHSQSGYEQYF
cdr3_nt: TGTGCCACCAGCCACTCGCAAAGCGGGTACGAGCAGTACTTC
d_call: -
v_call: TRBV24-1
clone_size: once
j_call: TRBJ2-7

cdr3_aa: CATSDGGQGGDEQDF
cdr3_nt: TGTGCCACCAGTGATGGAGGACAGGGTGGTGACGAGCAGGACTTC
d_call: TRBD1
v_call: TRBV24-1
clone_size: -
j_call: TRBJ2-7

cdr3_aa: CASSLRGGTGNTIYF
cdr3_nt: TGTGCCAGCAGTTTACGGGGAGGCACTGGAAACACCATATATTTT
d_call: -
v_call: TRBV12-3/TRBV12-4
clone_size: -
j_call: TRBJ1-3

cdr3_aa: CSAKASVGTDTQYF
cdr3_nt: TGCAGTGCCAAGGCTAGCGTGGGCACAGATACGCAGTATTTT
d_call: -
v_call: TRBV20-1
clone_size: -
j_call: TRBJ2-3

cdr3_aa: CASTGWGQGVSEQFF
cdr3_nt: TGTGCCAGCACCGGATGGGGACAGGGAGTGAGTGAGCAGTTCTTC
d_call: TRBD1
v_call: TRBV2
clone_size: -
j_call: TRBJ2-1

cdr3_aa: CASSNQRGKYEQYF
cdr3_nt: TGTGCCAGTAGTAATCAAAGGGGGAAGTACGAGCAGTACTTC
d_call: -
v_call: TRBV19
clone_size: -
j_call: TRBJ2-7

cdr3_aa: CASSLGGIKLFF
cdr3_nt: TGTGCCAGCAGCTTAGGAGGAATAAAACTGTTTTTT
d_call: -
v_call: TRBV7-2
clone_size: few
j_call: TRBJ1-4

cdr3_aa: CASSLRESAYEQYF
cdr3_nt: TGTGCCAGCAGCTTGCGTGAGTCTGCCTACGAGCAGTACTTC
d_call: -
v_call: TRBV5-6
clone_size: many
j_call: TRBJ2-7

cdr3_aa: CASSAASGSWMAEQFF
cdr3_nt: TGTGCCAGTAGTGCGGCTAGCGGGAGTTGGATGGCAGAGCAGTTCTTC
d_call: TRBD2
v_call: TRBV19
clone_size: -
j_call: TRBJ2-1

cdr3_aa: CSASPYTEAFF
cdr3_nt: TGCAGTGCTAGTCCGTACACTGAAGCTTTCTTT
d_call: -
v_call: TRBV20-1
clone_size: -
j_call: TRBJ1-1